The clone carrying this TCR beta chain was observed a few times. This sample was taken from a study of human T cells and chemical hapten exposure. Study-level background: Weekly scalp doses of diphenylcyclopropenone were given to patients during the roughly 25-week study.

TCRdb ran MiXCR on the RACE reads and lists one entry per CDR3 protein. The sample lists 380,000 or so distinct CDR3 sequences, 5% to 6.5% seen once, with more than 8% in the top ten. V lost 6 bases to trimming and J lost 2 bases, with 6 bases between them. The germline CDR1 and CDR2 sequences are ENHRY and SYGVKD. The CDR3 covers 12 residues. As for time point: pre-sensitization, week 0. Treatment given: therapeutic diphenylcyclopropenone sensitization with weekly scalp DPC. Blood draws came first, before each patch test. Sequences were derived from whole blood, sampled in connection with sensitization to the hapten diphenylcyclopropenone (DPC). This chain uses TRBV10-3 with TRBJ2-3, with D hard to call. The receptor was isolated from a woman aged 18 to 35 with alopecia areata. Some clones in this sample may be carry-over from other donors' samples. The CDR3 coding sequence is TGTGCCATCAGAAGTTCCACAGATACGCAGTATTTT. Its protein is CAIRSSTDTQYF.